These 26 T cell receptor beta chains share one sample of origin, sequenced in a study of T-cell memory formation after mild COVID-19. TCRdb recomputed calls from the 5' RACE reads with MiXCR, one row per CDR3 protein. There are under 250,000 distinct CDR3 sequences in the sample; about 16% occur only once, and under 2.5% lies in the top ten. Input material: PBMCs or a T cell subset sorted from them (not recorded which). These receptors were obtained from an adult woman who had mild COVID-19 (a few samples of this study predate the infection). Cell type and time point are not known.

This clonotype was seen a few times. The chain is built from TRBV29-1 and TRBJ1-2, with D perhaps TRBD1 (6 bases). The ends were cut back, 2 bases at V and 7 bases at J, with 17 bases in the middle. This CDR3 contains 14 residues. Germline CDR1 SQVTM, CDR2 ANQGSEA. DNA of the CDR3: TGCAGCGTTGAAAACCCGCCCAGGGGTCGTGGCTACACCTTC. It is translated as CSVENPPRGRGYTF.

This clonotype was picked up a small number of times. The V and J genes are TRBV7-9 and TRBJ2-3; TRBD2 aligns across 7 bases. In germline, CDR1 is SEHNR, CDR2 FQNEAQ (reference sequence). With V trimmed by 3 bases and J by 4 bases, 10 bases remained unmatched. The CDR3 length is 16 residues. CDR3 loop: CASSLYREDRADTQYF. The CDR3 region has the DNA TGTGCCAGCAGCTTGTATCGGGAGGACCGAGCAGATACGCAGTATTTT.

This clonotype was counted only a few times. The V gene is TRBV7-9, the J gene TRBJ1-2, with 11 bases that match TRBD1. The V gene end was trimmed by 3 bases and the J gene end by 3 bases; junction bases not matched to a gene: 0. CDR1 is SEHNR and CDR2 is FQNEAQ in the germline V gene (reference sequence). The CDR3 contains 14 residues. CDR3 sequence reads: CASSLDRGHYGYTF. In DNA, the CDR3 is TGTGCCAGCAGCTTGGACAGGGGGCACTATGGCTACACCTTC.

This clonotype was counted between two and nine times. This chain joins TRBV29-1 and TRBJ2-1; D is unclear. The CDR3 has 13 amino acids. CDR1 is SQVTM and CDR2 is ANQGSEA in the germline V gene. V shed 4 bases and J shed 4 bases, with 11 bases lying between them. The CDR3 is CSVGNRLYNEQFF. The CDR3 nucleotides are TGCAGCGTTGGAAATCGTCTTTACAATGAGCAGTTCTTC.

The sample holds a few counts of this clonotype. The chain couples TRBV12-3 or TRBV12-4 to TRBJ1-2; 7 nucleotides align to TRBD1. The CDR3 has 14 amino acids. V was clipped by 4 bases and J by 8 bases; unmatched bases: 10. CDR3 bases: TGTGCCAGCAGTTCCTCGACAGGGTTCGAGGGCTACACCTTC. It yields the protein CASSSSTGFEGYTF.

This clonotype was counted between two and nine times. The V gene is TRBV12-3 or TRBV12-4, the J gene TRBJ2-3; D possibly corresponds to TRBD1 (5 bases). The CDR3 is 15 residues long. V lost 7 bases to trimming and J lost 0 bases, with 14 bases between them. The CDR3, as DNA: TGTGCCAGCACTCTCCCTGGACACAGCACAGATACGCAGTATTTT. It is translated as CASTLPGHSTDTQYF.

This sequence joins TRBV6-6 and TRBJ2-7, with 15 bases identical to TRBD2. The CDR3 runs to 18 residues. Germline V CDR1 and CDR2: MNHNY, SVGAGI (reference sequence). V trimming: 6 bases; J trimming: 1 base; junction bases outside the gene matches: 10. The CDR3 sequence: CASRDTPGLAGGSYEQYF. The DNA for the CDR3 is TGTGCCAGCAGAGACACCCCGGGACTAGCGGGAGGTTCCTACGAGCAGTACTTC.

CDR3 in DNA: TGTGCCAGCAGTGACAGGGGTTCCTACAATGAGCAGTTCTTC. This translates into CASSDRGSYNEQFF. The genes are TRBV7-3 and TRBJ2-1; 8 bases fit TRBD1. V gave up 6 bases and J gave up 1 base; unmatched junction bases: 2. This CDR3 spans 14 amino acids. CDR1 is SGHTA, CDR2 FQGTGA, per germline.

The chain recombines TRBV6-6 with TRBJ2-1; TRBD2 is a possible D gene (5 bases). CDR1 is MNHNY, CDR2 SVGAGI, per germline (reference sequence). This CDR3 contains 14 residues. V shed 0 bases and J shed 4 bases, with 7 bases lying between them. The DNA for the CDR3 is TGTGCCAGCAGTTACTCGAGGGCATACAATGAGCAGTTCTTC. It encodes CASSYSRAYNEQFF.

In this sample, this clonotype turned up a few times. The chain carries TRBV3-1 and TRBJ1-3, with TRBD1 as a possible D gene (5 bases). CDR1 LGHDT and CDR2 YNNKEL come from the germline V gene (reference sequence). V was shortened by 0 bases and J by 5 bases, with 8 bases between the two germline ends. This CDR3 comprises 14 residues. The CDR3, as DNA: TGTGCCAGCAGCCAAGACAGGGCTAGAAACACCATATATTTT. Residues: CASSQDRARNTIYF.

This clonotype was seen a few times. This chain joins TRBV10-3 and TRBJ1-3, with D hard to call. V dropped 4 bases and J dropped 14 bases, with 15 bases sitting between them. Germline V gene sequence: CDR1 ENHRY, CDR2 SYGVKD. CDR3 length: 12 amino acids. The CDR3 DNA follows: TGTGCCATCAGTGCCACCGAGGGTAGCGTATATTTT. The encoded protein is CAISATEGSVYF.

This chain joins TRBV29-1 and TRBJ1-3; weak D call: TRBD1 (6 bases). This CDR3 is built from 14 residues. The V gene's germline CDR1 is SQVTM and CDR2 ANQGSEA. Between the trimmed V and J ends, which lost 7 bases and 4 bases, there was a span of 17 bases. This CDR3 reads CSARDTRRGNTIYF. CDR3 DNA: TGCAGCGCCCGGGACACCCGACGGGGAAACACCATATATTTT.

V and J are TRBV11-3 and TRBJ2-2; 9 positions agree with TRBD2. CDR1 SGHNT and CDR2 YENEEA come from the germline V gene. V trimming: 5 bases; J trimming: 0 bases; junction bases outside the gene matches: 4. The CDR3 is made up of 16 amino acids. The CDR3 DNA follows: TGTGCCAGCAGCGCCCTAGCGGGGTCGAACACCGGGGAGCTGTTTTTT. This gives the protein CASSALAGSNTGELFF.

This chain links TRBV5-1 with TRBJ2-7; 7 positions agree with TRBD1. In germline, CDR1 is SGHRS, CDR2 YFSETQ. The trim removed 6 bases at V and 9 bases at J, leaving 12 bases unmatched. The CDR3 is 13 residues long. CDR3 bases: TGCGCCAGCACCACAGGGGATAATGTGCGGCAGTACTTC. Translating gives CASTTGDNVRQYF.

This clonotype was counted only a few times. The CDR3: CASSPVGTQETQYF. The CDR3 nucleotides are TGTGCCAGCTCACCAGTTGGAACCCAAGAGACCCAGTACTTC. The chain uses TRBV18 and TRBJ2-5, with D unclear. The length of the CDR3 is 14 residues. Looked up from germline, CDR1 is KGHSH and CDR2 is LQKENI. Trimming took off 2 bases at V and 1 base at J, with 8 bases between the two ends.

This chain uses TRBV5-6 with TRBJ1-2; maybe TRBD1 (5 bases). Trimming pared 2 bases from V and 13 bases from J, leaving 12 bases between. CDR3 length equals 11 residues. Germline V lookup: CDR1 SGHDT, CDR2 YYEEEE. CDR3 DNA: TGTGCCAGCAGCTTCCGGACACCTTTCACCTTC. As protein: CASSFRTPFTF.

This chain links TRBV12-3 or TRBV12-4 with TRBJ1-2; TRBD1 aligns across 8 bases. The trim removed 3 bases at V and 7 bases at J, leaving 7 bases unmatched. The CDR3 covers 14 residues. CDR3 bases: TGTGCCAGCAGTTTTTCAGGACAGGGAGGTGGCTACACCTTC. Translation gives CASSFSGQGGGYTF.

This clonotype has just a few counts. This sequence joins TRBV7-2 and TRBJ2-7; TRBD2 matches 9 bases. CDR3 size: 16 residues. Germline trimming cut 5 bases from V and 6 bases from J; bases unmatched to any gene: 14. In germline, CDR1 is SGHTA, CDR2 FQGNSA. CDR3 DNA: TGTGCCAGCAGCATACGGACCGGGACTAGCAGTTCCGAGCAGTACTTC. It codes for CASSIRTGTSSSEQYF.

This clonotype turned up a few times. V is TRBV20-1 and J is TRBJ2-2; TRBD2 is a possible D gene (6 bases). This CDR3 is built from 15 residues. Germline V gene sequence: CDR1 DFQATT, CDR2 SNEGSKA (reference sequence). V was pared by 3 bases and J by 3 bases, with 14 bases between. CDR3 in amino acids: CSASSSGVYTGELFF. The CDR3 DNA sequence: TGCAGTGCTAGCTCATCGGGGGTTTACACCGGGGAGCTGTTTTTT.

The CDR3 sequence: CASSSPRPSTDTQYF. The DNA of the CDR3 is TGTGCCAGCAGCTCTCCTAGGCCCAGCACAGATACGCAGTATTTT. J is TRBJ2-3 and V is TRBV7-2, with D uncertain. CDR1 is SGHTA and CDR2 is FQGNSA in the germline V gene. V gave up 4 bases and J gave up 0 bases, with 11 bases separating them. The CDR3 sequence is 15 residues long.

In this sample, this clonotype turned up a few times. This chain joins TRBV12-3 or TRBV12-4 and TRBJ1-6; D not certain. V gave up 2 bases and J gave up 0 bases, with 5 bases separating them. The CDR3 is made up of 15 amino acids. CDR3 DNA: TGTGCCAGCAGTTTACTTGGCTCCTATAATTCACCCCTCCACTTT. Its protein is CASSLLGSYNSPLHF.

This clonotype has only a few counts. The V and J genes are TRBV4-2 and TRBJ1-1, with D perhaps TRBD1 (5 bases). The CDR3 is 15 amino acids. Germline V gene sequence: CDR1 LGHNA, CDR2 YNFKEQ. V dropped 3 bases and J dropped 4 bases, with 15 bases sitting between them. The CDR3 nucleotides read TGTGCCAGCAGCCACGAGCAGGGCGTCAGCACTGAAGCTTTCTTT. This codes for CASSHEQGVSTEAFF.

This chain uses TRBV12-3 or TRBV12-4 with TRBJ2-1; D possibly corresponds to TRBD2 (6 bases). V was cut by 8 bases and J by 3 bases, with 26 bases left in between. CDR3 length: 18 amino acids. The CDR3 DNA sequence: TGTGCCAGCTCGAAAGGCAGGGAGGAAACTTACCTCTACAATGAGCAGTTCTTC. This encodes CASSKGREETYLYNEQFF.

The CDR3 protein is CASSPGPGTRGWDTQYF. The CDR3 region has the DNA TGTGCCAGCAGTCCTGGGCCCGGGACTCGGGGTTGGGATACGCAGTATTTT. This sequence joins TRBV2 and TRBJ2-3; tentative D call: TRBD2 (6 bases). Germline V CDR1 and CDR2: SNHLY, FYNNEI. The CDR3 is made up of 17 amino acids. The V end lost 5 bases, the J end lost 6 bases, and 24 bases lay between the germline ends.

The chain carries TRBV7-2 and TRBJ2-5; a possible D gene is TRBD2 (6 bases). Per the germline V gene, CDR1 is SGHTA and CDR2 is FQGNSA. The V and J ends lost 0 bases and 4 bases respectively, with 9 bases between them. This CDR3 is 14 amino acids long. CDR3 loop: CASSLAALAETQYF. The CDR3 DNA is TGTGCCAGCAGCTTAGCGGCACTAGCAGAGACCCAGTACTTC. The variable domain in full, with the rest retrieved from reference TRBV7-2 and TRBJ2-5, is GAGVSQSPSNKVTEKGKDVELRCDPISGHTALYWYRQSLGQGLEFLIYFQGNSAPDKSGLPSDRFSAERTGGSVSTLTIQRTQQEDSAVYLCASSLAALAETQYFGPGTRLLVL.

In this sample, this clonotype turned up a few times. The chain joins TRBV2 to TRBJ2-7, with 9 bases aligning to TRBD1. The V gene's germline CDR1 is SNHLY and CDR2 FYNNEI. The CDR3 covers 17 residues. Trimming cost V 4 bases and J 0 bases; bases outside gene matches: 10. The CDR3 loop is CASSAPVDRGGSYEQYF. In DNA form, the CDR3 reads TGTGCCAGCAGTGCCCCAGTCGACAGGGGGGGCTCCTACGAGCAGTACTTC.